This T cell receptor beta chain was sequenced for a study of blood T cells in healthy people across ages (dated by TCRdb to the mid-2010s). General notes on the study: Template switching captured roughly one uniquely barcoded TCR beta cDNA molecule per two T cells in model experiments. Donors of different ages were randomly distributed across sequencing lanes to avoid experimental bias. To track age-related changes in TCR beta repertoire diversity, the study relied on deep sequencing normalized with unique cDNA molecular identifiers. The study analyzed two additional independent replicas of 1 million unique cDNA reads from the same blood draw for two donors, one aged 18 to 30 and one aged 80 or older. Donors were grouped into four age groups: young (average roughly 15 years), middle-aged (around 39), aged (about 60) and long-lived (about 90). The paper as a whole reports these results and caveats: Observed TCR beta diversity correlated strongly with the percentage of naive T cells measured by flow cytometry. Estimates of total diversity from one million sequenced T cells were regarded as lower bounds and underestimates. Donor CMV infection status was unknown, potentially confounding age-related changes in expanded clonotypes. Conclusive comparison of naive and antigen-experienced compartments was prevented by the profiling of bulk unsorted PBMCs. Compared with the aged group, more naive CD4+ T cells, fewer expanded clones and increased TCR diversity were shown by the long-lived group, suggesting age selection. Observed TCR beta diversity per million T cells fell roughly linearly with age, and a significant reduction was already apparent by age about 36.

Deletion took 0 bases off V and 7 bases off J, with a span of 6 bases between the germline ends. As encoded in the germline V gene, CDR1 is LGHNA while CDR2 is YSLEER. From cysteine to phenylalanine, the CDR3 is 13 amino acids long. Only the CDR3 region is kept as DNA, spanning 39 bases read in frame from base 1. The donors were roughly 39 Caucasian individuals from Russia, aged 6 to 90 years, who were systemically healthy. About 9.8 milliliters of peripheral blood were drawn from each donor into EDTA-treated Vacutainer tubes. PBMCs were isolated by Ficoll-Paque density-gradient centrifugation, with at least 7 million obtained per sample. Trizol reagent was used to extract total RNA from the PBMCs, yielding at least 6 micrograms per sample. For every donor, an aliquot of PBMCs went through flow cytometry to measure the percentages of naive CD45RAhigh/CD27high T cells. This clonotype was seen only a few times. What this receptor recognizes is not known. No much larger clone exists at a distance of one base, and base qualities are not known.

Receptor amplification or capture employed 5' RACE. Sequencing instrument: Illumina HiSeq 2500. The second PCR ran for roughly 7 to 12 cycles and used a J-beta primer mix along with a sample-barcoded 5' primer. A unique molecular identifier was introduced onto each TCR beta cDNA molecule by a template-switch 5' adaptor carrying 12 random nucleotides. Each sample yielded at least 2.5 million CDR3-containing paired-end reads. First-strand cDNA synthesis was performed from all RNA using the Mint cDNA synthesis kit, with priming by a TRBC-specific oligonucleotide. Following uracil-DNA glycosylase treatment, all cDNA underwent a first 18-cycle PCR with the universal primers M1SS and BC2_uni_R. From the authors' description of their analysis: For normalization, 1 million high-quality reads, each with a distinct molecular identifier, were randomly selected from each sample. Reads sharing molecular identifiers were discarded rather than binned into consensus sequences. CDR3 identification, clonotype clustering and error correction used MiTCR with a Q25 quality threshold and the strictest error-elimination algorithm. A nonparametric unseen species model with Euler transformation was used to estimate lower-bound total TCR beta diversity. TCRdb cleaned the public reads at Q25 with fastp, built clones with MiXCR and kept in-frame beta chains. Rows merge per CDR3 protein into single entries with the most common DNA and genes. TCRdb, rather than the study authors, made the V and J calls. Within this sample are 1,500,000 or so distinct CDR3 sequences, with approximately 43% of them counted one time only. About 4% of the sample is in the top ten clones.

Sequencing input: blood. The rearranged segments are TRBV4-3 and TRBJ2-2, with an unclear D gene assignment. The clonotype comes from a woman in her late teens or twenties in good health. This receptor carries the CDR3 CASSQDRSGELFF. In nucleotides, the sequence is TGCGCCAGCAGCCAAGATAGGAGCGGGGAGCTGTTTTTT.